The clone carrying this T cell receptor (beta chain) has more than one count but fewer than ten. Antigen specificity is unknown. Some clones are missing from TCRdb's copy, which holds only in-frame ones; the method was immunoSEQ multiplex PCR. This sample has about 79,000 clones, with under 85% found just once. This specimen comes from a study of OX40 agonist ivuxolimab in advanced cancers. Germline values: CDR1 GTSNPN, CDR2 SVGIG (reference sequence). The length of the CDR3 is 14 residues. The junction had 4 bases not matched to a gene; V was cut back by 2 bases and J by 7 bases. Study results and caveats: Compared with CD4+, CD8+ T cells on average had more expanded clones.

This chain links TRBV30 with TRBJ1-6; TRBD1 agrees at 8 bases. This TCR was recovered from an adult with an advanced solid tumor such as melanoma, head and neck, liver or kidney cancer. The specimen comprised CD4+ or CD8+ T cells sorted from blood, sampled in a trial of the OX40 agonist ivuxolimab. Here the CDR3 DNA reads TGTGCCTGGAGTATGGGACAGGACAATTCACCCCTCCACTTT. Protein sequence: CAWSMGQDNSPLHF.